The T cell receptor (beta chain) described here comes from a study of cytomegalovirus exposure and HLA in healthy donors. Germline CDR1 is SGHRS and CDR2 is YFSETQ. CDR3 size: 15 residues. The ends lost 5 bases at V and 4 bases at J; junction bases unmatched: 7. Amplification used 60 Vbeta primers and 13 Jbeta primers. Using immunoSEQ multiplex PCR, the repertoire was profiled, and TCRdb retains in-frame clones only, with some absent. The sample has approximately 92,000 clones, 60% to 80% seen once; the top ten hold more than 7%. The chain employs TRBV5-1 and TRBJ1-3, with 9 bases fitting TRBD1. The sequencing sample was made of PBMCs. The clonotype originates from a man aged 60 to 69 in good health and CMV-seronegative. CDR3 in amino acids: CASSLTGGEGNTIYF. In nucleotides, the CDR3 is TGCGCCAGCAGTCTGACAGGGGGAGAAGGAAACACCATATATTTT.